Shown below are 15 T cell receptor beta chains from a single sample sequenced in a study of post-analysis software for immune sequencing data. Study observations and caveats: Controls showed lower frequencies than patients for five TRBV segments, and TRBV5-6, TRBV5-1 and TRBV20-1 were among these.

Their antigens remain unidentified. Prepared TCR beta cDNA libraries contained unique molecular identifiers. TCRdb used MiXCR to reprocess the PCR reads, holding one entry per CDR3 protein. Among 750,000 to 950,000 distinct CDR3 sequences listed, roughly 50% were seen once. Input material: blood. Receptors were obtained from a girl aged 10 to 17 with multiple sclerosis.

There are a few counts of this clonotype. This chain links TRBV7-2 with TRBJ2-1; 8 bases are a match to TRBD1. The ends lost 6 bases at V and 6 bases at J; junction bases unmatched: 16. Germline assignment: CDR1 SGHTA and CDR2 FQGNSA. The CDR3 runs to 17 residues. This CDR3 is CASSLRLQRDRSNEQFF. The CDR3 DNA is TGTGCCAGCAGTTTAAGATTACAACGGGACAGGTCCAATGAGCAGTTCTTC.

The rearrangement links TRBV29-1 to TRBJ1-2; D is ambiguous. Trimming stripped 5 bases from V and 7 bases from J, with 8 bases between. CDR3 length equals 10 residues. Per germline, CDR1 SQVTM and CDR2 ANQGSEA. CDR3 sequence reads: CSVLSLGYTF. CDR3 nucleotides: TGCAGCGTTTTATCCCTTGGCTACACCTTC.

This sequence joins TRBV12-3 or TRBV12-4 and TRBJ2-1; 9 bases agree with TRBD2. Trimming took 5 bases from V and 9 from J; bases not matched to a gene: 11. The length of the CDR3 is 15 residues. CDR3 sequence reads: CASSPPLAGYGEQFF. The CDR3 bases are TGTGCCAGCAGTCCCCCCCTAGCGGGATATGGTGAGCAGTTCTTC.

This chain connects TRBV27 to TRBJ2-7, with 7 positions matching TRBD1. V lost 6 bases, J lost 5 bases, and 7 bases stayed unmatched. CDR1 MNHEY and CDR2 SMNVEV come from the germline V gene (reference sequence). The CDR3 is 13 amino acids. The CDR3 nucleotides read TGTGCCAGCAGCTCGGGACAGAGCCACGAGCAGTACTTC. Amino acid sequence: CASSSGQSHEQYF.

This sequence joins TRBV29-1 and TRBJ2-3, with 9 bases aligning to TRBD1. The germline gives CDR1 SQVTM, CDR2 ANQGSEA. Losses at the gene ends were 0 bases for V and 6 bases for J; bases not matched to a gene: 13. The CDR3 runs to 17 residues. CDR3 bases: TGCAGCGTTGAAGATCGTGGGGGGAACAGGGGGCTTGATACGCAGTATTTT. Translated: CSVEDRGGNRGLDTQYF.

This clonotype has more than one count but fewer than ten. This rearrangement joins TRBV10-3 to TRBJ2-7; 16 bases line up with TRBD2. CDR3 size: 20 residues. V lost 0 bases, J lost 6 bases, and 14 bases stayed unmatched. CDR1 and CDR2 from the germline V gene are ENHRY and SYGVKD. CDR3 nucleotide sequence: TGTGCCATCAGTGAGTCGGGACTAGCGGGAGGGTTTTTACGCTTGATCGAGCAGTACTTC. It yields the protein CAISESGLAGGFLRLIEQYF.

The rearrangement links TRBV7-9 to TRBJ2-3; TRBD2 matches at 9 bases. This CDR3 contains 16 residues. With 5 bases clipped from V and 0 bases from J, the junction kept 6 bases outside the gene matches. From germline, CDR1 is SEHNR and CDR2 FQNEAQ (reference sequence). The CDR3 sequence: CASSLSTSGSTDTQYF. The CDR3, as DNA: TGTGCCAGCAGCCTCAGCACTAGCGGGAGCACAGATACGCAGTATTTT.

The rearrangement uses TRBV29-1 and TRBJ2-1; D is unresolved. This CDR3 is built from 12 residues. Trimming left V 4 bases short and J 8 bases short, with 12 bases between. CDR1 SQVTM and CDR2 ANQGSEA come from the germline V gene. The chain's CDR3 is CSVGDLGYEQFF. The CDR3 DNA reads as TGCAGCGTTGGGGATCTAGGGTATGAGCAGTTCTTC.

The V gene is TRBV2, the J gene TRBJ2-1, with 10 bases identical to TRBD2. Germline V CDR1 and CDR2: SNHLY, FYNNEI. The ends lost 7 bases at V and 7 bases at J; junction bases unmatched: 13. The CDR3 runs 16 residues. The CDR3 bases are TGTGCCAGCAAGGGGGTTGGGACTAGCGTACTAAATGAGCAGTTCTTC. Protein product: CASKGVGTSVLNEQFF. The full variable domain, in which reference TRBV2 and TRBJ2-1 provide the parts outside the CDR3, is EPEVTQTPSHQVTQMGQEVILRCVPISNHLYFYWYRQILGQKVEFLVSFYNNEISEKSEIFDDQFSVERPDGSNFTLKIRSTKLEDSAMYFCASKGVGTSVLNEQFFGPGTRLTVL.

The chain couples TRBV20-1 to TRBJ1-4; D not certain. The CDR3 covers 13 residues. Trimming cost V 2 bases and J 2 bases, with 6 bases left between them. Per germline, CDR1 DFQATT and CDR2 SNEGSKA (reference sequence). The CDR3: CSARWLTNEKLFF. CDR3 DNA sequence: TGCAGTGCTAGATGGTTGACTAATGAAAAACTGTTTTTT.

The chain links TRBV3-1 to TRBJ1-4, with 8 bases aligning to TRBD1. The CDR3 contains 16 residues. CDR1 and CDR2 from the germline V gene are LGHDT and YNNKEL (reference sequence). Trimming took 0 bases from V and 4 from J; bases not matched to a gene: 4. The CDR3: CASSQDGDRINEKLFF. CDR3 nucleotides: TGTGCCAGCAGCCAAGATGGGGACAGGATTAATGAAAAACTGTTTTTT.

The chain employs TRBV5-5 and TRBJ1-6; tentative D call: TRBD1 (6 bases). The V end lost 4 bases, the J end lost 14 bases, and 16 bases lay between the germline ends. Germline CDR1 reads SGHKS; CDR2 reads YYEKEE (reference sequence). This CDR3 region has 13 residues. This chain's CDR3 is CASSGPFQGSLHF. In nucleotides, the CDR3 is TGTGCCAGCAGCGGACCATTTCAGGGGTCCCTCCACTTT.

The gene calls are TRBV10-1 and TRBJ2-7; 9 nucleotides line up with TRBD2. CDR3 length: 15 amino acids. Trimming at V came to 0 bases and at J to 2 bases, leaving 2 bases not matched to a gene. Germline CDR1 and CDR2: WNHNN and SYGVQD (reference sequence). The CDR3 loop is CASSESASGTYEQYF. The CDR3 DNA reads TGCGCCAGCAGTGAGTCGGCTAGCGGGACCTACGAGCAGTACTTC.

The chain recombines TRBV18 with TRBJ2-7; D is tentatively TRBD1 or TRBD2 (5 bases each). V lost 3 bases and J 0 bases, leaving 15 bases between the germline ends. The CDR3 covers 16 residues. CDR1 is KGHSH, CDR2 LQKENI, per germline. CDR3 protein: CASSPLPGTLSYEQYF. CDR3 in DNA: TGTGCCAGCTCACCCCTTCCCGGGACCCTCTCCTACGAGCAGTACTTC.

The chain carries TRBV27 and TRBJ1-6, with 11 bases fitting TRBD1. Germline V lookup: CDR1 MNHEY, CDR2 SMNVEV (reference sequence). Trimming at V came to 7 bases and at J to 7 bases, leaving 6 bases not matched to a gene. The CDR3 consists of 15 residues. CDR3 amino acids: CASTLGDRGNSPLHF. CDR3 nucleotide sequence: TGTGCCAGCACCTTAGGGGACAGGGGGAATTCACCCCTCCACTTT.